These 20 T cell receptor beta chains were all obtained from the same sample, sequenced in a study of blood T cell repertoires in COVID-19. Profiling relied on immunoSEQ multiplex PCR, and the TCRdb table lists in-frame clones only, not all of them. The sample carries some 110,000 clones, over 70% recorded once. Material: peripheral blood. The receptors originated from a man aged 50-59 years with acute or convalescent COVID-19.

The V and J genes are TRBV6-5 and TRBJ1-1, with a weak D call TRBD1 (6 bases). V was trimmed by 6 bases and J by 4 bases, leaving 12 bases between them. The germline CDR1 and CDR2 sequences are MNHEY and SVGAGI. The CDR3 spans 13 residues. CDR3 in DNA: TGTGCCAGCAGACACCGAGGGGGCACTGAAGCTTTCTTT. It is translated as CASRHRGGTEAFF.

This chain links TRBV7-2 with TRBJ2-7, with 10 bases identical to TRBD2. The J segment lost 0 bases and the V segment lost 5 bases, leaving 4 bases of the junction unmatched. CDR1 is SGHTA and CDR2 is FQGNSA in the germline V gene. The CDR3 is made up of 15 amino acids. This chain's CDR3 is CASSRTSGDSYEQYF. The CDR3 nucleotides read TGTGCCAGCAGCAGAACTAGCGGGGACTCCTACGAGCAGTACTTC.

This clone appeared once. The chain is built from TRBV4-1 and TRBJ2-2; weak D call: TRBD2 (5 bases). Germline CDR1 reads MGHRA; CDR2 reads YSYEKL. The CDR3 runs to 14 residues. V was trimmed by 0 bases and J by 5 bases, leaving 7 bases between them. The DNA of the CDR3 is TGCGCCAGCAGCCAAGATCCGGGGACCGGGGAGCTGTTTTTT. Translating it yields CASSQDPGTGELFF.

The chain recombines TRBV7-9 with TRBJ2-3; the D gene is possibly TRBD2 (6 bases). The V end lost 1 base, the J end lost 6 bases, and 11 bases lay between the germline ends. The germline CDR1 and CDR2 sequences are SEHNR and FQNEAQ (reference sequence). This CDR3 is built from 14 residues. CDR3 amino acids: CASSLGRGMDTQYF. CDR3 coding DNA: TGTGCCAGCAGCTTAGGACGGGGGATGGATACGCAGTATTTT.

The chain couples TRBV5-1 to TRBJ1-2; D call uncertain. V lost 4 bases, J lost 2 bases, and 9 bases lay in between. The CDR3 spans 13 residues. From germline, CDR1 is SGHRS and CDR2 YFSETQ. CDR3 loop: CASSPNQNYGYTF. CDR3 in DNA: TGCGCCAGCAGCCCCAATCAGAACTATGGCTACACCTTC.

The chain uses TRBV4-1 and TRBJ2-7, with D perhaps matching TRBD2 (5 bases). The V end was cut by 0 bases, the J end by 1 base, with 13 bases between. CDR3 length: 16 residues. Germline V gene sequence: CDR1 MGHRA, CDR2 YSYEKL. The CDR3 DNA is TGCGCCAGCAGCCAAGATGGACCGCTAGCATCCTACGAGCAGTACTTC. Amino acids: CASSQDGPLASYEQYF.

The V gene is TRBV5-4, the J gene TRBJ1-4; 8 positions agree with TRBD1. The length of the CDR3 is 14 residues. Germline loops: CDR1 SGHNT, CDR2 YYREEE (reference sequence). V trimming: 4 bases; J trimming: 5 bases; junction bases outside the gene matches: 4. This CDR3 reads CASSRTGKNEKLFF. CDR3 nucleotide sequence: TGTGCCAGCAGCCGGACAGGGAAAAATGAAAAACTGTTTTTT.

The chain carries TRBV24-1 and TRBJ2-3, with D maybe TRBD2 (5 bases). The V gene's germline CDR1 is KGHDR and CDR2 SFDVKD. This CDR3 comprises 13 residues. V was cut by 5 bases and J by 2 bases, with 7 bases left in between. CDR3: CATSGELTDTQYF. The CDR3 nucleotides are TGTGCCACCAGTGGGGAGCTCACAGATACGCAGTATTTT.

This clone was counted once. CDR3 coding DNA: TGTGCCAGCAGCTTAGGCGGGACCCCAGATACGCAGTATTTT. This gives the protein CASSLGGTPDTQYF. The V gene is TRBV11-2, the J gene TRBJ2-3; weak D call: TRBD2 (6 bases). This CDR3 comprises 14 residues. Deletions cut 1 base from V and 4 bases from J, with 9 bases between. The V gene's germline CDR1 is SGHAT and CDR2 FQNNGV.

The chain recombines TRBV5-1 with TRBJ2-7; 11 nucleotides line up with TRBD2. Trimming cost V 0 bases and J 3 bases; bases outside gene matches: 2. This CDR3 has 15 residues. Germline V lookup: CDR1 SGHRS, CDR2 YFSETQ. CDR3 DNA: TGCGCCAGCAGCTTGGAGGGGACTAGCGGCTACGAGCAGTACTTC. Amino acid sequence: CASSLEGTSGYEQYF.

The chain is built from TRBV28 and TRBJ2-7, with 7 bases that match TRBD2. CDR1 and CDR2 from the germline V gene are MDHEN and SYDVKM. J gave up 0 bases and V 2 bases, and 1 base lay outside the gene matches. The CDR3 is made up of 14 amino acids. DNA for the CDR3: TGTGCCAGCAGTTTACGGACTAGCTCCTACGAGCAGTACTTC. Translating it yields CASSLRTSSYEQYF.

The chain joins TRBV19 to TRBJ2-5, with D perhaps matching TRBD1 (5 bases). Germline V gene data show CDR1 as LNHDA and CDR2 as SQIVND (reference sequence). CDR3 length: 13 amino acids. With 3 bases removed from V and 5 bases from J, the gap between germline ends came to 10 bases. The DNA of the CDR3 is TGTGCCAGTAGTATCCCAAAGGGGGAGACCCAGTACTTC. Its translation: CASSIPKGETQYF.

The chain couples TRBV15 to TRBJ1-5; TRBD1 aligns across 9 bases. This CDR3 is built from 15 residues. V lost 5 bases and J lost 6; bases outside the gene matches: 8. Germline loops: CDR1 LNHNV, CDR2 YYDKDF (reference sequence). The CDR3 nucleotides read TGTGCCACCAGCGCCCAGACAGGGGGAGGTCAGCCCCAGCATTTT. It specifies CATSAQTGGGQPQHF.

J is TRBJ2-7 and V is TRBV5-1; 9 bases map to TRBD1. The CDR3 is made up of 15 amino acids. The germline CDR1 and CDR2 sequences are SGHRS and YFSETQ. V trimming: 4 bases; J trimming: 5 bases; junction bases outside the gene matches: 10. CDR3 amino acids: CASSQGQGMIDEQYF. CDR3 nucleotide sequence: TGCGCCAGCAGCCAGGGACAGGGAATGATTGACGAGCAGTACTTC.

The gene calls are TRBV12-5 and TRBJ1-5, with D perhaps matching TRBD1 (5 bases). V dropped 0 bases and J dropped 2 bases, with 8 bases sitting between them. Germline-derived CDR1 and CDR2 are LGHNT and FRNRAP. The CDR3 runs 15 residues. The CDR3 nucleotides read TGTGCTAGTGGTTTGGTCGGGGGAGGCAATCAGCCCCAGCATTTT. Amino acid sequence: CASGLVGGGNQPQHF. The full variable domain, its missing parts supplied by reference TRBV12-5 and TRBJ1-5, is DARVTQTPRHKVTEMGQEVTMRCQPILGHNTVFWYRQTMMQGLELLAYFRNRAPLDDSGMPKDRFSAEMPDATLATLKIQPSEPRDSAVYFCASGLVGGGNQPQHFGDGTRLSIL.

The chain joins TRBV6-6 to TRBJ1-3; D unclear. Trimming stripped 2 bases from V and 3 bases from J, with 14 bases between. Germline CDR1 and CDR2: MNHNY and SVGAGI (reference sequence). CDR3 length: 16 amino acids. DNA for the CDR3: TGTGCCAGCAGTTACGAGGGAGGGAGGAGTGGAAACACCATATATTTT. Translation: CASSYEGGRSGNTIYF.

V gene TRBV6-2 or TRBV6-3 combines with J gene TRBJ2-5; 8 nucleotides match TRBD1. Per germline, CDR1 MNHEY and CDR2 SVGEGT. This CDR3 has 17 amino acids. The trim removed 6 bases at V and 3 bases at J, leaving 15 bases unmatched. In nucleotides, the CDR3 is TGTGCCAGCAGCCCCGGTTGCCCACAGGGGGGCAAAGAGACCCAGTACTTC. Translated: CASSPGCPQGGKETQYF.

The genes are TRBV10-3 and TRBJ2-7; tentatively, D is TRBD1 (5 bases). Trimming left V 2 bases short and J 5 bases short, with 16 bases between. The CDR3 loop spans 15 amino acids. The germline CDR1 and CDR2 sequences are ENHRY and SYGVKD. The CDR3 DNA follows: TGTGCCATCAGTGAGCGGGCAGGGATAAACCACGAGCAGTACTTC. It yields the protein CAISERAGINHEQYF.

J is TRBJ2-7 and V is TRBV10-2; TRBD2 is a possible D gene (6 bases). Germline V lookup: CDR1 WSHSY, CDR2 SAAADI. With 0 bases removed from V and 6 bases from J, the gap between germline ends came to 15 bases. The CDR3 sequence is 15 residues long. CDR3 sequence reads: CASSESGRRSAEQYF. The CDR3 bases are TGCGCCAGCAGTGAGTCTGGGAGGAGGTCTGCCGAGCAGTACTTC.

This clone was seen just once. J is TRBJ2-7 and V is TRBV16, with D unresolved. The CDR3 has 13 amino acids. Germline assignment: CDR1 KGHSY and CDR2 FQNENV. V gave up 2 bases and J gave up 3 bases, with 8 bases separating them. The CDR3, as DNA: TGTGCCAGCAGCCAAACTTACAGCTACGAGCAGTACTTC. Protein product: CASSQTYSYEQYF.